These 18 T cell receptor beta chains came from one sample sequenced in a study of blood T cell repertoires in COVID-19. The method was immunoSEQ multiplex PCR; TCRdb's version includes in-frame clones alone and lacks a portion of them. The sample includes a few hundred thousand clones, 70% to 90% of them seen just once. The sequenced material came from peripheral blood. The origin of the receptors is a woman aged 50 to 60 with COVID-19, enrolled during active disease.

The J gene is TRBJ1-2, the V gene TRBV24-1, with a tentative D call TRBD1 (5 bases). Germline V gene sequence: CDR1 KGHDR, CDR2 SFDVKD. The germline V and J ends were trimmed by 7 bases and 4 bases, with 6 bases remaining between them. The CDR3 sequence is 11 residues long. This chain's CDR3 is CATRDIYGYTF. CDR3 nucleotides: TGTGCCACCAGGGACATCTATGGCTACACCTTC.

Regarding this clone: Other nucleotide sequences from this sample produce the same CDR3. V is TRBV28 and J is TRBJ2-7; 9 nucleotides match TRBD2. Germline V lookup: CDR1 MDHEN, CDR2 SYDVKM. The CDR3 runs 14 residues. V shed 2 bases, J shed 7 bases, and the junction held 6 bases outside the gene matches. The CDR3 DNA follows: TGTGCCAGCAGTTTAGCGGGGGGGCCGGGGGAGCAGTACTTC. It codes for CASSLAGGPGEQYF.

This clone was counted a single time. The rearrangement links TRBV6-6 to TRBJ1-4, with TRBD1 matching over 8 bases. The CDR3 runs 15 residues. The germline V gene encodes CDR1 MNHNY and CDR2 SVGAGI (reference sequence). Losses at the gene ends were 5 bases for V and 7 bases for J; bases not matched to a gene: 9. The CDR3 DNA reads as TGTGCCAGCAGTAGCGGACAGGGAAAATTTGAAAAACTGTTTTTT. Its protein product is CASSSGQGKFEKLFF.

In DNA form, the CDR3 reads TGTGCCAGCAGCCAAGCTCGACAGGGGGTGGCTTTCGGGGCCAACGTCCTGACTTTC. Protein sequence: CASSQARQGVAFGANVLTF. This chain joins TRBV3-1 (or the pseudogene TRBV3-2) and TRBJ2-6; 9 bases match TRBD1. The J segment lost 4 bases and the V segment lost 1 base, leaving 11 bases of the junction unmatched. The CDR3 runs to 19 residues. CDR1 is LGHDT, CDR2 YNNKEL, per germline (reference sequence).

The V call is TRBV9, the J call TRBJ2-7; 7 bases are a match to TRBD1. The CDR3 has 11 residues. CDR1 SGDLS and CDR2 YYNGEE come from the germline V gene. V gave up 4 bases and J gave up 6 bases; unmatched junction bases: 1. The DNA for the CDR3 is TGTGCCAGCAGCACAGGGGTCGAGCAGTACTTC. It specifies CASSTGVEQYF.

The rearrangement links TRBV27 to TRBJ2-7; a possible D gene is TRBD1 (6 bases). CDR1 MNHEY and CDR2 SMNVEV come from the germline V gene (reference sequence). The CDR3 consists of 17 residues. V lost 1 base, J lost 2 bases, and 18 bases lay in between. For the CDR3, the DNA is TGTGCCAGCAGTTTATTTCCGACCGGGACACGAACCTACGAGCAGTACTTC. Translating gives CASSLFPTGTRTYEQYF.

DNA of the CDR3: TGTGCCAGCAGTTCCTTGGGGACAGGGCGGCACGAGCAGTACTTC. The encoded protein is CASSSLGTGRHEQYF. The chain carries TRBV28 and TRBJ2-7; 9 nucleotides align to TRBD1. Germline V CDR1 and CDR2: MDHEN, SYDVKM. This CDR3 has 15 amino acids. The junction had 9 bases not matched to a gene; V was cut back by 4 bases and J by 5 bases.

The V and J genes are TRBV30 and TRBJ1-6, with D unresolved. CDR1 GTSNPN and CDR2 SVGIG come from the germline V gene (reference sequence). Trimming removed 2 bases from V and 7 bases from J, with 9 bases in between. The CDR3 has 13 amino acids. As DNA, the CDR3 is TGTGCCTGGAGTAGGCAGGCAAATTCACCCCTCCACTTT. Translation: CAWSRQANSPLHF.

V and J are TRBV19 and TRBJ1-1, with a weak D call TRBD1 (5 bases). The CDR3 is 13 amino acids. Germline CDR1 and CDR2: LNHDA and SQIVND (reference sequence). Trimming pared 3 bases from V and 4 bases from J, leaving 9 bases between. CDR3 sequence: CASSIGRVTEAFF. CDR3 bases: TGTGCCAGTAGTATTGGCAGGGTCACTGAAGCTTTCTTT. The variable domain in full, completed from reference TRBV19 and TRBJ1-1, reads DGGITQSPKYLFRKEGQNVTLSCEQNLNHDAMYWYRQDPGQGLRLIYYSQIVNDFQKGDIAEGYSVSREKKESFPLTVTSAQKNPTAFYLCASSIGRVTEAFFGQGTRLTVV.

The chain couples TRBV6-6 to TRBJ1-5; 8 bases fit TRBD1. V lost 6 bases and J lost 5; bases outside the gene matches: 6. Germline V CDR1 and CDR2: MNHNY, SVGAGI (reference sequence). The CDR3 runs to 14 residues. This CDR3 reads CASSPRGRDQPQHF. In DNA form, the CDR3 reads TGTGCCAGCAGCCCCAGGGGGCGGGATCAGCCCCAGCATTTT.

V is TRBV3-1 (or the pseudogene TRBV3-2) and J is TRBJ1-1, with a tentative D call TRBD1 (5 bases). The ends were cut back, 4 bases at V and 10 bases at J, with 16 bases in the middle. Germline-derived CDR1 and CDR2 are LGHDT and YNNKEL (reference sequence). The CDR3 is 13 amino acids. The CDR3 reads CASSPYRTQGAFF. The CDR3 coding sequence is TGTGCCAGCAGCCCCTACCGGACCCAGGGAGCTTTCTTT.

This clone was seen a few times. The rearrangement links TRBV4-1 to TRBJ1-1; D is ambiguous. The CDR3 covers 13 residues. Trimming cost V 0 bases and J 11 bases, with 13 bases left between them. From germline, CDR1 is MGHRA and CDR2 YSYEKL. The chain's CDR3 is CASSQDGGLTAFF. The CDR3 nucleotides are TGCGCCAGCAGCCAAGATGGAGGCCTCACGGCTTTCTTT.

The gene calls are TRBV7-3 and TRBJ1-6, with D unresolved. This CDR3 is built from 15 residues. The V end lost 5 bases, the J end lost 6 bases, and 14 bases lay between the germline ends. The germline V gene has CDR1 SGHTA and CDR2 FQGTGA. CDR3 DNA: TGTGCCAGCAGCGTCGGAGAGATAATTAATTCACCCCTCCACTTT. It encodes CASSVGEIINSPLHF.

This sequence joins TRBV11-3 and TRBJ2-5; 9 nucleotides agree with TRBD1. Germline V gene lookup returns CDR1 SGHNT and CDR2 YENEEA. The CDR3 has 15 amino acids. Germline trimming cut 1 base from V and 5 bases from J; bases unmatched to any gene: 5. DNA for the CDR3: TGTGCCAGCAGCTTAGGCCCCGACAGGGGGGAGACCCAGTACTTC. Encoded protein: CASSLGPDRGETQYF. The entire variable domain, with the rest obtained from reference TRBV11-3 and TRBJ2-5, is as follows: EAGVVQSPRYKIIEKKQPVAFWCNPISGHNTLYWYLQNLGQGPELLIRYENEEAVDDSQLPKDRFSAERLKGVDSTLKIQPAELGDSAVYLCASSLGPDRGETQYFGPGTRLLVL.

The chain joins TRBV9 to TRBJ1-2, with TRBD1 matching over 7 bases. The CDR3 length is 15 residues. Unmatched junction bases numbered 9, after V lost 6 bases and J lost 1 base. CDR1 and CDR2 from the germline V gene are SGDLS and YYNGEE. The CDR3 DNA follows: TGTGCCAGCACCATAAACCAGGGGGATAACTATGGCTACACCTTC. It is translated as CASTINQGDNYGYTF. Looking up the rest from reference TRBV9 and TRBJ1-2 gives the full variable domain: DSGVTQTPKHLITATGQRVTLRCSPRSGDLSVYWYQQSLDQGLQFLIQYYNGEERAKGNILERFSAQQFPDLHSELNLSSLELGDSALYFCASTINQGDNYGYTFGSGTRLTVV.

This clone has just one count. V is TRBV10-2 and J is TRBJ1-2; D is undetermined. CDR3 length equals 11 residues. The V gene's germline CDR1 is WSHSY and CDR2 SAAADI. V gave up 8 bases and J gave up 8 bases, with 12 bases separating them. CDR3 nucleotide sequence: TGCGCCAGCGAGGACTTGCGGGGCTACACCTTC. Translating it yields CASEDLRGYTF.

V gene TRBV5-1 combines with J gene TRBJ1-2; D uncertain. The CDR3 sequence is 13 residues long. V dropped 0 bases and J dropped 8 bases, with 11 bases sitting between them. CDR1 is SGHRS, CDR2 YFSETQ, per germline. CDR3 region: CASSLARGNGYTF. The CDR3 coding sequence is TGCGCCAGCAGCTTGGCCCGAGGCAACGGCTACACCTTC.

In its sample, this clone was seen once. The chain combines TRBV9 with TRBJ2-7; TRBD2 matches at 8 bases. J was trimmed by 2 bases and V by 7 bases; bases with no gene match: 11. Germline assignment: CDR1 SGDLS and CDR2 YYNGEE. The CDR3 contains 15 residues. The CDR3: CASSPGGGPAYEQYF. The CDR3 DNA is TGTGCCAGCTCTCCCGGGGGGGGGCCGGCCTACGAGCAGTACTTC.